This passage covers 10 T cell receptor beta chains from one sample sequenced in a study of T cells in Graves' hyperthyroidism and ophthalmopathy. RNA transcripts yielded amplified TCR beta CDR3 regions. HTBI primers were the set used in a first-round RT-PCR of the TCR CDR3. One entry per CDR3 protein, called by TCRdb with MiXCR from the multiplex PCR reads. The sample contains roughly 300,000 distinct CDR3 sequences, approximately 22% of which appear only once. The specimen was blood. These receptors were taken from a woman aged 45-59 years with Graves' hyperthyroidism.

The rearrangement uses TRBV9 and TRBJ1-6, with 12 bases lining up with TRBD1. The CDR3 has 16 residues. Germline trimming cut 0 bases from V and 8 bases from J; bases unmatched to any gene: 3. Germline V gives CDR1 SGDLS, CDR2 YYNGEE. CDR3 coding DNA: TGTGCCAGCAGCGTAGTAGGGACAGGGGGCGATTCACCCCTCCACTTT. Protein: CASSVVGTGGDSPLHF.

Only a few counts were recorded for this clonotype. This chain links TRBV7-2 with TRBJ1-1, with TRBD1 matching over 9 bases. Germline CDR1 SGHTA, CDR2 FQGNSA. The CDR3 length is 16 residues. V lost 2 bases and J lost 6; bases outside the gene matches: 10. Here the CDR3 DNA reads TGTGCCAGCAGCTTAATGAGGGGACAGGGTCGCGCTGAAGCTTTCTTT. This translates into CASSLMRGQGRAEAFF.

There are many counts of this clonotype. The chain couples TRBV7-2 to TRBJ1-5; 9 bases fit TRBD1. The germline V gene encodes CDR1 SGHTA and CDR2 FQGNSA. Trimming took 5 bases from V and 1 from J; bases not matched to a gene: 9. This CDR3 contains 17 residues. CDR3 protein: CASSPGTGIGSNQPQHF. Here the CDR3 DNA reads TGTGCCAGCAGCCCCGGGACAGGGATTGGGAGCAATCAGCCCCAGCATTTT.

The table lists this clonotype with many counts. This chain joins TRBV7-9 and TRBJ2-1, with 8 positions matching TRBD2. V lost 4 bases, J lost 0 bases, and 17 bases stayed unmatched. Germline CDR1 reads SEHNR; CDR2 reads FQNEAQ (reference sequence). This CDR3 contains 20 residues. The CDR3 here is CASSSTGGLAGKVSYNEQFF. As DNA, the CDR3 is TGTGCCAGCAGCTCAACAGGTGGCCTAGCGGGCAAGGTCTCCTACAATGAGCAGTTCTTC.

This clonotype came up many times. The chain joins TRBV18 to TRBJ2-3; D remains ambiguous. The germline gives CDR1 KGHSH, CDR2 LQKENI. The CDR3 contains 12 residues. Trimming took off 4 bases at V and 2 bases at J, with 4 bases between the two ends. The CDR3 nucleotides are TGTGCCAGCTCACTGTACACAGATACGCAGTATTTT. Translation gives CASSLYTDTQYF.

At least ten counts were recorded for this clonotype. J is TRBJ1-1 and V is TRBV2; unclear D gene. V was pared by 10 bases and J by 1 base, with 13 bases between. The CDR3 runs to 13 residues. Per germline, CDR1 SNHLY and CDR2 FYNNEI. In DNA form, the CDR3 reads TGTGCCAACTCAAGGACGGGGAACACTGAAGCTTTCTTT. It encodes CANSRTGNTEAFF.

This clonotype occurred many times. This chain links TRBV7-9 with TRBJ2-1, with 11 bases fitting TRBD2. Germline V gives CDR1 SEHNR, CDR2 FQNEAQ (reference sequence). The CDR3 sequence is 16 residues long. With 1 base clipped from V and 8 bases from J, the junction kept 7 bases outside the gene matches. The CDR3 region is CASSLVLAGDFYEQFF. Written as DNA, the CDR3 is TGTGCCAGCAGCTTAGTACTAGCGGGAGATTTCTATGAGCAGTTCTTC.

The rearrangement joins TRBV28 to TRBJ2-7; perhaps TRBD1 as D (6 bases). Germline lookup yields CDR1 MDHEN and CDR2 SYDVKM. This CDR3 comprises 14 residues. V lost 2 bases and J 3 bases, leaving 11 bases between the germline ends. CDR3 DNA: TGTGCCAGCAGTTTACCCGGGACACACTACGAGCAGTACTTC. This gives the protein CASSLPGTHYEQYF.

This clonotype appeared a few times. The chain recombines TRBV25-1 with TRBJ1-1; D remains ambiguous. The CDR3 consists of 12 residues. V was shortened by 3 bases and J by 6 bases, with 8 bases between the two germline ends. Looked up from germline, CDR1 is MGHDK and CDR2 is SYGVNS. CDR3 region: CASSDRRAEAFF. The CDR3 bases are TGTGCCAGCAGTGACCGACGGGCTGAAGCTTTCTTT.

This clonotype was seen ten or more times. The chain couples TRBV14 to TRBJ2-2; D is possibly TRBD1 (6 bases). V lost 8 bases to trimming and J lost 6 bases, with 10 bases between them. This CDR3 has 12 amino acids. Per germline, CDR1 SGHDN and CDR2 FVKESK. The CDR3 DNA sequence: TGTGCCAGCGGACCAGGGGCCGGGGAGCTGTTTTTT. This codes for CASGPGAGELFF. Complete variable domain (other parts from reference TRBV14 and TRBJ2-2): EAGVTQFPSHSVIEKGQTVTLRCDPISGHDNLYWYRRVMGKEIKFLLHFVKESKQDESGMPNNRFLAERTGGTYSTLKVQPAELEDSGVYFCASGPGAGELFFGEGSRLTVL.